This note documents a single T cell receptor beta chain sequence. CDR1 is SGHRS and CDR2 is YFSETQ in the germline V gene. This CDR3 is built from 14 residues. Germline trimming cut 4 bases from V and 1 base from J; bases unmatched to any gene: 3. This sample was included in a study of blood T cell repertoires in COVID-19. Across the whole study: COVID-19 samples collected from the United States, Italy and Spain covered acute and convalescent phases.

In the source study's methods: Quantification of nucleated cells was approximated via reference gene primer amplification. Using immunoSEQ multiplex PCR, the repertoire was profiled, and TCRdb retains in-frame clones only, with some absent. The D gene and trimming were derived from the DNA, and the V and J assignments and clone size from that table. This sample carries roughly 56,000 clones, around four fifths of them seen once, and the ten largest clones take approximately 5%. The receptor was isolated from a man aged 65-85 years with acute or convalescent COVID-19. The source material was peripheral blood. This rearrangement joins TRBV5-1 to TRBJ2-5; 8 bases match TRBD2. The CDR3 DNA reads as TGCGCCAGCAGCCCGGGGGGGGCCCAAGAGACCCAGTACTTC. This gives the protein CASSPGGAQETQYF.